These 25 T cell receptor beta chains were sequenced from one sample in a study of T-cell memory formation after mild COVID-19 (dated by TCRdb to the early 2020s). Libraries were made using 5' RACE. Sequencing was performed on an Illumina NovaSeq 6000. TCRdb's own reprocessing of the public reads used fastp at Q25 and MiXCR and kept productive beta chains. A single entry per CDR3 protein holds the most common genes and DNA from its merged rows. The sample yields 45,000 to 55,000 distinct CDR3 sequences; roughly a tenth were counted once. Together, the top ten hold 12% of the sample. Sequencing used PBMCs or a T cell subset sorted from them (not recorded which). These receptors were obtained from an adult woman who had mild COVID-19 (a few samples of this study predate the infection). The sample titles of this study are shuffled in the database, so cell type and time point are left out; the donor was told from shared clones.

This clonotype was counted at least ten times. The chain uses TRBV5-1 and TRBJ2-3; TRBD2 is a possible D gene (5 bases). This CDR3 is built from 14 residues. V was trimmed by 0 bases and J by 0 bases, leaving 5 bases between them. Germline V lookup: CDR1 SGHRS, CDR2 YFSETQ. The CDR3 DNA is TGCGCCAGCAGCTTGGGGACTAGCACAGATACGCAGTATTTT. Translation gives CASSLGTSTDTQYF.

This clonotype came up many times. The rearrangement uses TRBV25-1 and TRBJ2-3; D is unresolved. In germline, CDR1 is MGHDK, CDR2 SYGVNS. The CDR3 length is 15 residues. V lost 3 bases to trimming and J lost 2 bases, with 12 bases between them. The CDR3, as DNA: TGTGCCAGCAGTGAGAAGGGTCCAACCACAGATACGCAGTATTTT. Translated: CASSEKGPTTDTQYF.

The chain is built from TRBV9 and TRBJ2-5, with a possible D match to TRBD1 (5 bases). The germline V gene has CDR1 SGDLS and CDR2 YYNGEE. The CDR3 covers 15 residues. Trimming cost V 1 base and J 3 bases, with 13 bases left between them. CDR3 region: CASSVQGQGKETQYF. DNA of the CDR3: TGTGCCAGCAGCGTACAGGGCCAGGGTAAAGAGACCCAGTACTTC.

This clonotype has a count of ten or more. CDR3 nucleotides: TGTGCCAGCAGTCCCCGGGGGGCCGGCGCGGTGTGGGTACAGTATTTT. This encodes CASSPRGAGAVWVQYF. The chain joins TRBV12-3 or TRBV12-4 to TRBJ2-3; tentatively, D is TRBD2 (7 bases). The ends were cut back, 5 bases at V and 12 bases at J, with 27 bases in the middle. The CDR3 totals 16 residues.

The chain joins TRBV19 to TRBJ2-7; a weak D match, TRBD2 (6 bases). V was trimmed by 3 bases and J by 1 base, leaving 13 bases between them. Germline assignment: CDR1 LNHDA and CDR2 SQIVND (reference sequence). The CDR3 is 15 residues long. This chain's CDR3 is CASSMTSRGSYEQYF. Written as DNA, the CDR3 is TGTGCCAGTAGTATGACCTCCCGGGGGTCCTACGAGCAGTACTTC.

This clonotype was seen at least ten times. The chain couples TRBV7-2 to TRBJ2-1; 9 bases are a match to TRBD1. Per the germline V gene, CDR1 is SGHTA and CDR2 is FQGNSA. This CDR3 spans 15 amino acids. J gave up 10 bases and V 6 bases, and 13 bases lay outside the gene matches. The CDR3 region has the DNA TGTGCCAGCAGTCCCCCCCGGGGACAGGGAAGGGAGCAGTTCTTC. This codes for CASSPPRGQGREQFF.

The chain employs TRBV3-1 and TRBJ2-1, with TRBD1 matching over 9 bases. Germline values: CDR1 LGHDT, CDR2 YNNKEL (reference sequence). Trimming took 5 bases from V and 1 from J; bases not matched to a gene: 3. This CDR3 spans 15 amino acids. CDR3 amino acids: CASSGGQGSYNEQFF. In DNA form, the CDR3 reads TGTGCCAGCAGCGGGGGACAGGGATCCTACAATGAGCAGTTCTTC.

This clonotype was counted ten times or more. The chain employs TRBV24-1 and TRBJ1-1; D is uncertain. Trimming cost V 5 bases and J 8 bases, with 11 bases left between them. This CDR3 has 12 residues. Germline CDR1 reads KGHDR; CDR2 reads SFDVKD. The CDR3 region has the DNA TGTGCCACCAGTGCCGCTTTCTGGGAAGCTTTCTTT. Protein: CATSAAFWEAFF.

This clonotype was detected a few times. As DNA, the CDR3 is TGTGCCAGCAGTTCGGGGGTCTACAATGAGCAGTTCTTC. It translates to CASSSGVYNEQFF. The J gene is TRBJ2-1, the V gene TRBV7-3; D perhaps matches TRBD2 (6 bases). Germline V gene sequence: CDR1 SGHTA, CDR2 FQGTGA. Trimming stripped 6 bases from V and 3 bases from J, with 9 bases between. The CDR3 is 13 residues long. Combining the CDR3 with reference TRBV7-3 and TRBJ2-1 gives the whole variable domain GAGVSQTPSNKVTEKGKYVELRCDPISGHTALYWYRQSLGQGPEFLIYFQGTGAADDSGLPNDRFFAVRPEGSVSTLKIQRTERGDSAVYLCASSSGVYNEQFFGPGTRLTVL.

Judged by abundance, this clonotype is medium-sized. J is TRBJ2-2 and V is TRBV15; 8 bases map to TRBD2. The CDR3 sequence is 16 residues long. Germline-derived CDR1 and CDR2 are LNHNV and YYDKDF (reference sequence). V trimming: 1 base; J trimming: 1 base; junction bases outside the gene matches: 2. The CDR3 sequence: CATSRGAGENTGELFF. In DNA form, the CDR3 reads TGTGCCACCAGCAGAGGAGCGGGAGAGAACACCGGGGAGCTGTTTTTT.

The chain carries TRBV7-9 and TRBJ2-2; possible D gene TRBD1, 5 bases. The CDR3 is made up of 15 amino acids. V lost 9 bases and J 2 bases, leaving 16 bases between the germline ends. The germline V gene has CDR1 SEHNR and CDR2 FQNEAQ (reference sequence). CDR3: CARRSNRLNTGELFF. The DNA of the CDR3 is TGTGCCAGAAGATCCAACAGGCTAAACACCGGGGAGCTGTTTTTT.

Only a few counts were recorded for this clonotype. This rearrangement joins TRBV12-3 or TRBV12-4 to TRBJ1-2; TRBD1 matches 8 bases. The CDR3 is 13 amino acids. V was clipped by 1 base and J by 5 bases; unmatched bases: 0. CDR3 bases: TGTGCCAGCAGTTTAGGGACAGGGTATGGCTACACCTTC. This sequence encodes CASSLGTGYGYTF.

This clonotype was seen a few times. This chain links TRBV2 with TRBJ2-2, with unresolved D. Trimming cost V 7 bases and J 5 bases, with 8 bases left between them. The germline V gene encodes CDR1 SNHLY and CDR2 FYNNEI. This CDR3 is built from 12 residues. The CDR3 nucleotides are TGTGCCAGCAAGTGGGTGACCGGGGAGCTGTTTTTT. Its translation is CASKWVTGELFF.

This clonotype was seen a handful of times. This chain connects TRBV6-2 or TRBV6-3 to TRBJ1-2; D remains ambiguous. The germline gives CDR1 MNHEY, CDR2 SVGEGT. Trimming removed 0 bases at V and 7 bases at J, with 12 bases between. This CDR3 is 14 amino acids long. The CDR3 is CASSYSVGSGGYTF. DNA of the CDR3: TGTGCCAGCAGTTACTCGGTCGGTTCGGGTGGCTACACCTTC.

This clonotype was observed a few times. The rearrangement links TRBV9 to TRBJ2-1, with D perhaps matching TRBD1 (6 bases). Trimming removed 6 bases at V and 9 bases at J, with 19 bases between. The CDR3 totals 14 residues. The germline V gene has CDR1 SGDLS and CDR2 YYNGEE. CDR3 bases: TGTGCCAGCATGGTGGGGCAGGGGATGGGTGAGCAGTTCTTC. Protein: CASMVGQGMGEQFF. The full variable domain, in which reference TRBV9 and TRBJ2-1 provide the parts outside the CDR3, is DSGVTQTPKHLITATGQRVTLRCSPRSGDLSVYWYQQSLDQGLQFLIQYYNGEERAKGNILERFSAQQFPDLHSELNLSSLELGDSALYFCASMVGQGMGEQFFGPGTRLTVL.

The V gene is TRBV5-6, the J gene TRBJ2-6, with TRBD1 identical over 12 bases. Germline lookup yields CDR1 SGHDT and CDR2 YYEEEE. With 0 bases clipped from V and 0 bases from J, the junction kept 7 bases outside the gene matches. This CDR3 is 20 amino acids long. The CDR3 nucleotides read TGTGCCAGCAGCTTGGCTTGGGACAGGGGGCCCATCTCTGGGGCCAACGTCCTGACTTTC. Residues: CASSLAWDRGPISGANVLTF.

A few counts support this clonotype. This rearrangement joins TRBV2 to TRBJ2-5, with TRBD2 identical over 9 bases. Trimming at V came to 2 bases and at J to 1 base, leaving 5 bases not matched to a gene. CDR3 size: 16 residues. Germline lookup yields CDR1 SNHLY and CDR2 FYNNEI. CDR3 region: CASSETAGGPQETQYF. CDR3 coding DNA: TGTGCCAGCAGTGAAACGGCGGGGGGGCCCCAAGAGACCCAGTACTTC.

The chain has TRBV4-3 and TRBJ1-2; D possibly corresponds to TRBD1 (6 bases). Trimming removed 0 bases from V and 8 bases from J, with 13 bases in between. This CDR3 comprises 14 residues. Per germline, CDR1 LGHNA and CDR2 YSLEER. This CDR3 reads CASSQDLGARGYTF. The CDR3 DNA reads as TGCGCCAGCAGCCAAGACCTGGGGGCGCGGGGCTACACCTTC.

This clonotype appeared many times. The V call is TRBV20-1, the J call TRBJ2-7; TRBD2 might be the D (7 bases). V dropped 0 bases and J dropped 3 bases, with 15 bases sitting between them. This CDR3 is built from 15 residues. Germline CDR1 reads DFQATT; CDR2 reads SNEGSKA (reference sequence). The CDR3 bases are TGCAGTGCTAGAGATTTCCAGGGGAGGGACTACGAGCAGTACTTC. Translated, it gives CSARDFQGRDYEQYF.

The CDR3 loop reads CASSVAIVNEQFF. The CDR3 coding sequence is TGTGCCAGCAGCGTAGCTATAGTCAATGAGCAGTTCTTC. The chain uses TRBV9 and TRBJ2-1; unclear D gene. Germline V gene lookup returns CDR1 SGDLS and CDR2 YYNGEE. The CDR3 sequence is 13 residues long. With 0 bases removed from V and 6 bases from J, the gap between germline ends came to 7 bases. The complete variable domain, with remaining parts taken from reference TRBV9 and TRBJ2-1, reads DSGVTQTPKHLITATGQRVTLRCSPRSGDLSVYWYQQSLDQGLQFLIQYYNGEERAKGNILERFSAQQFPDLHSELNLSSLELGDSALYFCASSVAIVNEQFFGPGTRLTVL.

The chain is built from TRBV7-3 and TRBJ2-1, with 8 positions matching TRBD1. CDR3 size: 15 residues. Germline trimming cut 4 bases from V and 3 bases from J; bases unmatched to any gene: 5. Looked up from germline, CDR1 is SGHTA and CDR2 is FQGTGA. CDR3 nucleotides: TGTGCCAGCAGCTCCTCACAGGGGGTCTACAATGAGCAGTTCTTC. Protein: CASSSSQGVYNEQFF.

This clonotype was found many times. The V gene is TRBV29-1, the J gene TRBJ2-7; 9 bases match TRBD1. J was trimmed by 3 bases and V by 5 bases; bases with no gene match: 5. Germline CDR1 reads SQVTM; CDR2 reads ANQGSEA. This CDR3 is 13 amino acids long. The CDR3 DNA reads as TGCAGCGTTCCCTCGACAGGGGGCTACGAGCAGTACTTC. This codes for CSVPSTGGYEQYF.

This chain connects TRBV27 to TRBJ2-6, with D maybe TRBD1 (5 bases). Germline loops: CDR1 MNHEY, CDR2 SMNVEV (reference sequence). The germline V and J ends were trimmed by 6 bases and 3 bases, with 18 bases remaining between them. CDR3 size: 17 residues. CDR3 residues: CASSPSAGWSGANVLTF. CDR3 in DNA: TGTGCCAGCAGCCCTTCCGCAGGGTGGAGTGGGGCCAACGTCCTGACTTTC.

The sample holds many counts of this clonotype. The genes are TRBV7-8 and TRBJ2-2, with 7 nucleotides matching TRBD1. CDR3 length: 15 residues. Germline V gene sequence: CDR1 SGHVS, CDR2 FQNEAQ. V lost 5 bases and J lost 2; bases outside the gene matches: 5. The CDR3 DNA reads TGTGCCAGCAGCGTTCGGGACAGTAACACCGGGGAGCTGTTTTTT. This encodes CASSVRDSNTGELFF.

This clonotype was seen only a few times. CDR3: CASSLAKSAAGGNSPLHF. Here the CDR3 DNA reads TGCGCCAGCAGCTTGGCCAAATCCGCAGCAGGGGGCAATTCACCCCTCCACTTT. The chain links TRBV5-1 to TRBJ1-6; 8 nucleotides line up with TRBD1. This CDR3 contains 18 residues. Trimming took 0 bases from V and 7 from J; bases not matched to a gene: 12. The germline V gene encodes CDR1 SGHRS and CDR2 YFSETQ.